This T cell receptor (beta chain) was sequenced for a study of T cells in Graves' hyperthyroidism and ophthalmopathy. This clonotype was seen only once. What was amplified from RNA transcripts were TCR beta CDR3 regions. TCR CDR3 underwent first-round RT-PCR with the HTBI primer set. TCRdb used MiXCR to reprocess the multiplex PCR reads, holding one entry per CDR3 protein. Of about 560,000 distinct CDR3 sequences in the sample, approximately 15% were seen once. Clinical symptoms, serum thyroxine and TRAb, thyroid ultrasound and orbital computed tomography were used for the diagnoses. The V gene's germline CDR1 is MNHEY and CDR2 SVGEGT. This CDR3 is 16 amino acids long. V lost 5 bases to trimming and J lost 5 bases; unmatched junction nucleotides: 9.

Sequencing was done on a sample of blood. This rearrangement joins TRBV6-2 or TRBV6-3 to TRBJ1-6; 7 bases agree with TRBD1. This receptor was obtained from a woman under 40 with Graves' hyperthyroidism. The CDR3 protein is CASSPGQPMNNSPLHF. DNA for the CDR3: TGTGCCAGCAGTCCGGGACAGCCAATGAATAATTCACCCCTCCACTTT.